This T cell receptor beta chain was sequenced during a study of OX40 agonist ivuxolimab in advanced cancers. Worth noting for this clone: The antigen is unknown.

Only in-frame clones appear in the TCRdb table, and some are missing; sequencing was by immunoSEQ multiplex PCR. The sample includes around 30,000 clones, roughly 90% of them seen just once. The timepoints at which blood was sampled were baseline, cycle 4 day 1, and cycle 7 day 1. General study points: On average, CD8+ T cells showed a greater number of expanded clones than CD4+. Among the lowest peripheral clonal expansion occurred in 0.1-3.0 mg/kg partial responders.

The sample here was CD4+ or CD8+ T cells sorted from blood, taken in a trial of the OX40 agonist ivuxolimab. The sequence derives from an adult with an advanced solid tumor such as melanoma, head and neck, liver or kidney cancer.

CDR3 loop: CASSLSWGGLAGHEQYF. The CDR3 DNA reads TGTGCCAGCAGTTTATCGTGGGGAGGACTAGCGGGACACGAGCAGTACTTC. This chain links TRBV27 with TRBJ2-7; 12 bases are a match to TRBD2. Germline CDR1 reads MNHEY; CDR2 reads SMNVEV (reference sequence). The CDR3 has 17 residues. With 0 bases clipped from V and 5 bases from J, the junction kept 8 bases outside the gene matches.